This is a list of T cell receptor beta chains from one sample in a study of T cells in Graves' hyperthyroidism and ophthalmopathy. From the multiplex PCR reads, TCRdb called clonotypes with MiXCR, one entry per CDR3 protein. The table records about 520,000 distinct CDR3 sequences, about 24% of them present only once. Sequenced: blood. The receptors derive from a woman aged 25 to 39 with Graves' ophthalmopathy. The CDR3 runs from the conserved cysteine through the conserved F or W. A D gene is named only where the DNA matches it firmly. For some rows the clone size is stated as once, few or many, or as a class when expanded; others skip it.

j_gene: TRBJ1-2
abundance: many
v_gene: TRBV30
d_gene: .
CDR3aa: CASSGYTF
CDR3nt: TGTGCGTCTAGTGGCTACACCTTC

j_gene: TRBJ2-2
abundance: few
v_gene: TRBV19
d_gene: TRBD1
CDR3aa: CATLDRGNTGELFF
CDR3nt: TGTGCCACCTTGGACAGGGGAAACACCGGGGAGCTGTTTTTT

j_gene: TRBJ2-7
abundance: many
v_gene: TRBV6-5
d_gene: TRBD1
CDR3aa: CASSTGQGQYF
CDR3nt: TGTGCCAGCAGTACGGGACAGGGGCAGTACTTC

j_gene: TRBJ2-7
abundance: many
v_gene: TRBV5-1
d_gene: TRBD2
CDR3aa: CASSVTSGGPLTYSYEQYF
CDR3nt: TGCGCCAGCAGCGTCACTAGCGGGGGACCCCTCACGTATAGCTACGAGCAGTACTTC

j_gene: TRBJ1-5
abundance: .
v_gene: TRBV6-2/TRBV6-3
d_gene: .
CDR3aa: CASSYLNRAGQPQHF
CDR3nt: TGTGCCAGCAGTTACTTAAACAGGGCCGGTCAGCCCCAGCATTTT

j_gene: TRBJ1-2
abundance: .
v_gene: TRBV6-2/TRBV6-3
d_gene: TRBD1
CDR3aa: CASTWTGNYGYTF
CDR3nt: TGTGCCAGCACCTGGACAGGCAACTATGGCTACACCTTC

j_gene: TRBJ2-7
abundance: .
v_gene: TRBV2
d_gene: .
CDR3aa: CASTASAGRYEQYF
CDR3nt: TGTGCCAGCACCGCGTCCGCGGGGCGTTACGAGCAGTACTTC

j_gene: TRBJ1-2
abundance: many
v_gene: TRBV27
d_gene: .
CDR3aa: CASSLHHRVPYTF
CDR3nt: TGTGCCAGCAGTTTACATCACAGGGTTCCGTACACCTTC

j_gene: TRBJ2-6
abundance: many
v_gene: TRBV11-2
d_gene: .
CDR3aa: CASRGPGANVLTF
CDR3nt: TGTGCCAGCAGGGGTCCTGGGGCCAACGTCCTGACTTTC

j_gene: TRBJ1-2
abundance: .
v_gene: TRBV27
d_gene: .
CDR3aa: CASQLRRGPGGYTF
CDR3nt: TGTGCCAGCCAACTCCGGAGGGGCCCGGGTGGCTACACCTTC

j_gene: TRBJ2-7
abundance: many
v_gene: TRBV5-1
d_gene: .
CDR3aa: CASSPQRLSSSYEQYF
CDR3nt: TGCGCCAGCAGCCCTCAACGGTTGAGTAGCTCCTACGAGCAGTACTTC

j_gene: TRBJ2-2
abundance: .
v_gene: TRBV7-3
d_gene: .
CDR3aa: CASSLTRSTGELFF
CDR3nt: TGTGCCAGCAGCTTAACTAGGAGCACCGGGGAGCTGTTTTTT

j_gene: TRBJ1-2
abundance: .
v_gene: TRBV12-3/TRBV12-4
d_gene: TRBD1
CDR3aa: CASSLSGQGGYGYTF
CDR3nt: TGTGCCAGCAGTTTATCAGGACAGGGTGGCTATGGCTACACCTTC

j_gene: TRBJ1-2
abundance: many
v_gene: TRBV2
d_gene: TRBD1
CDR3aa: CASRPTGIYGYTF
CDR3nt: TGTGCCAGCAGACCGACAGGGATCTATGGCTACACCTTC

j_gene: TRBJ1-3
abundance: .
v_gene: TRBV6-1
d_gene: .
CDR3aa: CASSESDGGRGNTIYF
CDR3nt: TGTGCCAGCAGTGAATCGGACGGAGGAAGAGGAAACACCATATATTTT

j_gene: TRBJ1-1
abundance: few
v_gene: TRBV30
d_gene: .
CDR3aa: CAWNRGGGTEAFF
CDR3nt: TGTGCCTGGAACCGGGGGGGTGGCACTGAAGCTTTCTTT

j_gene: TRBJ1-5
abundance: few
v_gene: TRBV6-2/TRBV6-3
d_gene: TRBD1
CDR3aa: CASSYSGGAPSNQPQHF
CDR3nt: TGTGCCAGCAGTTACTCAGGGGGCGCCCCCTCCAATCAGCCCCAGCATTTT

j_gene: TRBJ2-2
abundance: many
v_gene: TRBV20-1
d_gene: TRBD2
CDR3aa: CSAPWAGGGATGELFF
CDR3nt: TGCAGTGCTCCGTGGGCTGGCGGGGGGGCAACCGGGGAGCTGTTTTTT

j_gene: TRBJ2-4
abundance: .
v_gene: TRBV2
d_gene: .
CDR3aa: CASSPHLQGDIQYF
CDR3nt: TGTGCCAGCAGCCCACATCTACAGGGAGACATTCAGTACTTC

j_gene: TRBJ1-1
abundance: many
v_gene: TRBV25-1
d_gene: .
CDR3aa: CASSDGAQGGTEAFF
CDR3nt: TGTGCCAGCAGTGACGGAGCCCAAGGGGGGACTGAAGCTTTCTTT

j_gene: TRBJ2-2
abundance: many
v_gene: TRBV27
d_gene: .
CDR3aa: CASRGGFDTGELFF
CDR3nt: TGTGCCAGTAGGGGGGGGTTCGACACCGGGGAGCTGTTTTTT

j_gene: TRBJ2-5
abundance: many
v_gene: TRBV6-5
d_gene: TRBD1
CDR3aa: CASSPDRAAHLAQETQYF
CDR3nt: TGTGCCAGCAGTCCCGACAGGGCCGCACATCTCGCCCAAGAGACCCAGTACTTC

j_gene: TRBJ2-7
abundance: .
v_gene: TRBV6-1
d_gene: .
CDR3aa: CASTNGNPYEQYF
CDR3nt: TGTGCCAGCACCAACGGAAACCCCTACGAGCAGTACTTC

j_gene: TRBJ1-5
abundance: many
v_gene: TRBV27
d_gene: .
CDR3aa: CASSLSPYSNQPQHF
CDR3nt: TGTGCCAGCAGTTTATCTCCCTATAGCAATCAGCCCCAGCATTTT

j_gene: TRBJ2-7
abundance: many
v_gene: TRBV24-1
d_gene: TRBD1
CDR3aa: CATSGGGQSYEQYF
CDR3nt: TGTGCCACCAGTGGAGGGGGCCAATCCTACGAGCAGTACTTC

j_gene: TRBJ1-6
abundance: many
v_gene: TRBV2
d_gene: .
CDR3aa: CASSDSGTQFSSPLHF
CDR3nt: TGTGCCAGCAGTGATTCCGGGACACAGTTCAGTTCACCCCTCCACTTT